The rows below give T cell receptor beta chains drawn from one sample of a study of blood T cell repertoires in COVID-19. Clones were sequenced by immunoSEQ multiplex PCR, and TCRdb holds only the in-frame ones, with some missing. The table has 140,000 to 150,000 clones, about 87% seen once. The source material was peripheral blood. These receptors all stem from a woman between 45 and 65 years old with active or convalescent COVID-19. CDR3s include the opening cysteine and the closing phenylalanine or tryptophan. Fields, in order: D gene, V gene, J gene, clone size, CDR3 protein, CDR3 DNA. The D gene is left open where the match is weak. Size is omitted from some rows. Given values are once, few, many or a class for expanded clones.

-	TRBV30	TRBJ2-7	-	CALTFGLLSYEQYF	TGTGCCCTGACATTTGGGCTATTATCCTACGAGCAGTACTTC
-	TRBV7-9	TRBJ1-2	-	CASSSVYGYTF	TGTGCCAGCAGCTCCGTCTATGGCTACACCTTC
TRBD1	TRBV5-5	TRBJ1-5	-	CASSFGQGSNQPQHF	TGTGCCAGCAGCTTCGGACAGGGAAGCAATCAGCCCCAGCATTTT
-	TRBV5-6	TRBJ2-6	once	CASSLRRNTPGANVLTF	TGTGCCAGCAGCTTGAGGAGAAACACACCCGGGGCCAACGTCCTGACTTTC
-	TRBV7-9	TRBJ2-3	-	CASSSYPGGAGEDTDTQYF	TGTGCCAGCAGCTCCTACCCTGGGGGGGCCGGAGAAGACACAGATACGCAGTATTTT
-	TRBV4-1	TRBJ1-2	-	CASSQDRSVGGVGYTF	TGCGCCAGCAGCCAAGACCGGAGTGTGGGGGGTGTCGGCTACACCTTC
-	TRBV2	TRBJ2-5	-	CASTTFFLDRADQETQYF	TGTGCCAGCACCACCTTTTTCCTCGACAGAGCCGACCAAGAGACCCAGTACTTC
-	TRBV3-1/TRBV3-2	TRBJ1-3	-	CASSQGSGWVSLSGNTIYF	TGTGCCAGCAGCCAGGGGTCGGGGTGGGTCTCTCTCTCTGGAAACACCATATATTTT
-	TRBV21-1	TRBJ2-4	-	CASSARDRGAKNIQYF	TGTGCCAGCAGCGCGAGGGACAGGGGGGCCAAAAACATTCAGTACTTC
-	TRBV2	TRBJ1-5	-	CASSSQQGDQPQHF	TGTGCCAGCAGCAGTCAACAGGGAGATCAGCCCCAGCATTTT
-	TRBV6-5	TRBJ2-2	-	CASSYSLTLNTGELFF	TGTGCCAGCAGTTATAGTCTGACTCTGAACACCGGGGAGCTGTTTTTT
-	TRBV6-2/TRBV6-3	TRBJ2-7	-	CASSYPSGLFSYEQYF	TGTGCCAGCAGTTACCCTTCGGGACTTTTCTCCTACGAGCAGTACTTC
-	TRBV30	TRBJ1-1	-	CAWSLQGNTEAFF	TGTGCCTGGAGTTTACAGGGGAACACTGAAGCTTTCTTT
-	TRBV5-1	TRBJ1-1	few	CASQMNTEAFF	TGCGCCAGCCAAATGAACACTGAAGCTTTCTTT
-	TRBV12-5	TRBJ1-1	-	CASGLDPPREAFF	TGTGCTAGTGGTTTGGACCCCCCTAGGGAAGCTTTCTTT
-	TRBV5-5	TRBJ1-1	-	CASSLTRGRGTEAFF	TGTGCCAGCAGCTTGACTCGAGGTAGGGGAACTGAAGCTTTCTTT
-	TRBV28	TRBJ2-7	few	CASSSPTVSYEQYF	TGTGCCAGCAGCTCACCGACAGTCTCCTACGAGCAGTACTTC
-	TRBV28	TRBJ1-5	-	CAWKGGGNQPQHF	TGTGCCTGGAAGGGAGGGGGCAATCAGCCCCAGCATTTT
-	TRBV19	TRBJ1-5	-	CASSVFRTEGNQPQHF	TGTGCCAGTAGTGTTTTTAGGACAGAAGGTAATCAGCCCCAGCATTTT
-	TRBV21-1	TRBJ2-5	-	CASSKEGGLQETQYF	TGTGCCAGCAGCAAAGAGGGGGGGCTCCAAGAGACCCAGTACTTC
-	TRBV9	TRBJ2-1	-	CASSVWGDEQFF	TGTGCCAGCAGCGTCTGGGGAGACGAGCAGTTCTTC
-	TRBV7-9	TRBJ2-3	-	CASSLDYSGSDTQYF	TGTGCCAGCAGCTTAGATTATTCAGGCTCAGATACGCAGTATTTT